The 20 T cell receptor beta chains reported below all come from one sample, sequenced in a study of T cell responses to AZD1222 COVID-19 vaccine. Generated by immunoSEQ multiplex PCR, the TCRdb table keeps only in-frame clones and is missing some. The table shows 65,000 to 90,000 clones, with 70% to 90% occurring only once. Sequenced material: peripheral blood, taken 28 days after the second AZD1222 dose. These receptors came from an adult who received the AZD1222 COVID-19 vaccine.

V is TRBV5-1 and J is TRBJ1-5; no firm D call. The length of the CDR3 is 14 residues. V lost 4 bases and J lost 8, with 16 bases in between. Germline CDR1 SGHRS, CDR2 YFSETQ. CDR3 sequence (DNA): TGCGCCAGCAGCCCCCTTGGCCGAGCCGAGCCCCAGCATTTT. It yields the protein CASSPLGRAEPQHF.

V gene TRBV7-3 combines with J gene TRBJ2-3; 7 nucleotides align to TRBD2. Germline V lookup: CDR1 SGHTA, CDR2 FQGTGA. With 5 bases clipped from V and 6 bases from J, the junction kept 11 bases outside the gene matches. The CDR3 is made up of 15 amino acids. CDR3 loop: CASSLSPGGTDTQYF. The CDR3 DNA reads as TGTGCCAGCAGCCTTTCCCCGGGGGGAACCGATACGCAGTATTTT. The entire variable domain, with the rest obtained from reference TRBV7-3 and TRBJ2-3, is as follows: GAGVSQTPSNKVTEKGKYVELRCDPISGHTALYWYRQSLGQGPEFLIYFQGTGAADDSGLPNDRFFAVRPEGSVSTLKIQRTERGDSAVYLCASSLSPGGTDTQYFGPGTRLTVL.

This clone has only one observation. V gene TRBV25-1 combines with J gene TRBJ1-1; D is unresolved. CDR1 and CDR2 (germline): MGHDK, SYGVNS. The CDR3 is 13 amino acids. The V gene lost 8 bases and the J gene lost 4 bases, with 14 bases spanning the gap. DNA for the CDR3: TGTGCCAGCGTCGGGCTAAGAGGCACTGAAGCTTTCTTT. Translation: CASVGLRGTEAFF.

The rearrangement links TRBV11-1 to TRBJ1-1; D might be TRBD1 (5 bases). This CDR3 has 16 residues. Trimming took 5 bases from V and 1 from J, leaving 17 bases between them. Germline assignment: CDR1 SGHAT and CDR2 FQDESV (reference sequence). This chain's CDR3 is CASSTGRRVRNTEAFF. The CDR3 DNA follows: TGTGCCAGCAGCACAGGAAGGAGGGTGAGGAACACTGAAGCTTTCTTT.

The chain joins TRBV3-1 (or the pseudogene TRBV3-2) to TRBJ1-1; D might be TRBD1 (6 bases). Germline V gene sequence: CDR1 LGHDT, CDR2 YNNKEL (reference sequence). V shed 3 bases and J shed 1 base, with 6 bases lying between them. This CDR3 spans 13 amino acids. CDR3 amino acids: CASSQGQNTEAFF. CDR3 sequence (DNA): TGTGCCAGCAGCCAGGGACAGAACACTGAAGCTTTCTTT.

The V call is TRBV5-1, the J call TRBJ2-7, with 10 bases lining up with TRBD1. V shed 5 bases, J shed 6 bases, and the junction held 11 bases outside the gene matches. Germline-derived CDR1 and CDR2 are SGHRS and YFSETQ. The CDR3 contains 15 residues. The CDR3 DNA sequence: TGCGCCAGCAGTGTCCCCGGGACAGGGGCCATCGAGCAGTACTTC. Its translation: CASSVPGTGAIEQYF. Looking up the rest from reference TRBV5-1 and TRBJ2-7 gives the full variable domain: KAGVTQTPRYLIKTRGQQVTLSCSPISGHRSVSWYQQTPGQGLQFLFEYFSETQRNKGNFPGRFSGRQFSNSRSEMNVSTLELGDSALYLCASSVPGTGAIEQYFGPGTRLTVT.

The chain employs TRBV7-3 and TRBJ2-5; TRBD2 aligns across 14 bases. The DNA end favors TRBJ2-7, so the J call may be wrong. The CDR3 runs to 15 residues. Germline V lookup: CDR1 SGHTA, CDR2 FQGTGA. The CDR3 DNA reads as TGTGCCAGCAGCCAGGGGACTAGCGGGAGCTACGAGCAGTACTTC. Encoded protein: CASSQGTSGSYEQYF.

This chain links TRBV6-1 with TRBJ1-5; possibly TRBD1 for D (5 bases). This CDR3 spans 17 amino acids. Trimming shortened V by 2 bases and J by 2 bases, and 16 bases separated the two germline ends. The germline V gene has CDR1 MNHNS and CDR2 SASEGT. The CDR3, as DNA: TGTGCCAGCAGTGAAATCGGCGTGGGACGGCGCAATCAGCCCCAGCATTTT. This encodes CASSEIGVGRRNQPQHF.

The chain links TRBV7-2 to TRBJ2-7; 7 positions match TRBD2. The trim removed 4 bases at V and 6 bases at J, leaving 12 bases unmatched. CDR1 and CDR2 (germline): SGHTA, FQGNSA. This CDR3 region has 15 residues. In DNA, the CDR3 is TGTGCCAGCAGCTCGGGACTATTAGCCCTCGGCGAGCAGTACTTC. Translated, it gives CASSSGLLALGEQYF.

The CDR3: CSASTGHTSNEKLFF. In nucleotides, the CDR3 is TGCAGTGCTAGTACGGGACACACCTCTAATGAAAAACTGTTTTTT. This rearrangement joins TRBV20-1 to TRBJ1-4; the D gene is possibly TRBD1 (6 bases). CDR3 length: 15 residues. Germline loops: CDR1 DFQATT, CDR2 SNEGSKA (reference sequence). The V end lost 3 bases, the J end lost 3 bases, and 14 bases lay between the germline ends.

The rearrangement joins TRBV7-6 to TRBJ1-1; the D gene is possibly TRBD1 (5 bases). Trimming removed 5 bases from V and 4 bases from J, with 17 bases in between. Looked up from germline, CDR1 is SGHVS and CDR2 is FNYEAQ. The CDR3 spans 15 residues. The CDR3, as DNA: TGTGCCAGCAGCCCCTCCCGAGGGGCCACCACTGAAGCTTTCTTT. Its protein product is CASSPSRGATTEAFF.

The V and J genes are TRBV5-1 and TRBJ1-2; D is unresolved. This CDR3 is 12 amino acids long. The V and J ends lost 1 base and 8 bases respectively, with 9 bases between them. Per germline, CDR1 SGHRS and CDR2 YFSETQ. This chain's CDR3 is CASSLSQQGYTF. CDR3 nucleotide sequence: TGCGCCAGCAGCTTGAGTCAGCAGGGCTACACCTTC.

The gene calls are TRBV6-4 and TRBJ2-1; D may be TRBD2 (5 bases). This CDR3 has 14 amino acids. V lost 5 bases, J lost 5 bases, and 13 bases lay in between. Germline-derived CDR1 and CDR2 are MRHNA and SNTAGT. The CDR3 sequence: CASSWNERDNEQFF. The CDR3, as DNA: TGTGCCAGCAGTTGGAACGAGAGGGACAATGAGCAGTTCTTC.

The chain has TRBV30 and TRBJ1-2; possibly TRBD1 for D (5 bases). The CDR3 runs to 13 residues. Trimming stripped 4 bases from V and 5 bases from J, with 14 bases between. Germline V lookup: CDR1 GTSNPN, CDR2 SVGIG (reference sequence). CDR3 sequence (DNA): TGTGCCTGGACCGTGGGGGTTGGGTATGGCTACACCTTC. Translation: CAWTVGVGYGYTF.

This clone has just a few counts. CDR3 in DNA: TGTGCCAGCAGCTTTGGTTTTGCGGGGGCAACTAATGAAAAACTGTTTTTT. Translation gives CASSFGFAGATNEKLFF. The J gene is TRBJ1-4, the V gene TRBV5-5; TRBD1 is a possible D gene (5 bases). The CDR3 has 17 residues. Germline V CDR1 and CDR2: SGHKS, YYEKEE (reference sequence). The V and J ends lost 2 bases and 0 bases respectively, with 14 bases between them.

J is TRBJ2-7 and V is TRBV6-2 or TRBV6-3, with 7 bases identical to TRBD2. The CDR3 has 15 amino acids. CDR1 and CDR2 (germline): MNHEY, SVGEGT. Trimming cost V 5 bases and J 1 base; bases outside gene matches: 8. The CDR3 sequence is CASSAAGGGSYEQYF. DNA of the CDR3: TGTGCCAGCAGTGCCGCGGGCGGGGGATCCTACGAGCAGTACTTC.

The J gene is TRBJ2-3, the V gene TRBV14; D not resolved. The CDR3 totals 15 residues. Trimming removed 1 base from V and 0 bases from J, with 8 bases in between. Germline V CDR1 and CDR2: SGHDN, FVKESK. In DNA, the CDR3 is TGTGCCAGCAGCCAAGGGGCCAGGAGCACAGATACGCAGTATTTT. Translating gives CASSQGARSTDTQYF.

The chain combines TRBV30 with TRBJ1-5, with a weak D call TRBD1 (5 bases). Germline V gene lookup returns CDR1 GTSNPN and CDR2 SVGIG (reference sequence). The CDR3 length is 14 residues. The V end was cut by 1 base, the J end by 2 bases, with 9 bases between. The CDR3 loop reads CAWSAGSGNQPQHF. The CDR3 DNA is TGTGCCTGGAGTGCAGGGAGTGGCAATCAGCCCCAGCATTTT.

This clone was seen only once. This chain uses TRBV12-5 with TRBJ2-5; 9 nucleotides agree with TRBD1. Germline loops: CDR1 LGHNT, CDR2 FRNRAP. The CDR3 covers 12 residues. CDR3 nucleotide sequence: TGTGTTTCACAGGGGGCGGGGGAGACCCAGTACTTC. It codes for CVSQGAGETQYF.

This clone was seen only a few times. The V call is TRBV18, the J call TRBJ1-2; 8 bases map to TRBD1. The CDR3 has 14 amino acids. V shed 3 bases, J shed 7 bases, and the junction held 7 bases outside the gene matches. Germline assignment: CDR1 KGHSH and CDR2 LQKENI. The chain's CDR3 is CASSPTGGGGGYTF. The CDR3 nucleotides are TGTGCCAGCTCACCTACAGGGGGTGGAGGTGGCTACACCTTC. The variable domain in full, with the rest retrieved from reference TRBV18 and TRBJ1-2, is NAGVMQNPRHLVRRRGQEARLRCSPMKGHSHVYWYRQLPEEGLKFMVYLQKENIIDESGMPKERFSAEFPKEGPSILRIQQVVRGDSAAYFCASSPTGGGGGYTFGSGTRLTVV.